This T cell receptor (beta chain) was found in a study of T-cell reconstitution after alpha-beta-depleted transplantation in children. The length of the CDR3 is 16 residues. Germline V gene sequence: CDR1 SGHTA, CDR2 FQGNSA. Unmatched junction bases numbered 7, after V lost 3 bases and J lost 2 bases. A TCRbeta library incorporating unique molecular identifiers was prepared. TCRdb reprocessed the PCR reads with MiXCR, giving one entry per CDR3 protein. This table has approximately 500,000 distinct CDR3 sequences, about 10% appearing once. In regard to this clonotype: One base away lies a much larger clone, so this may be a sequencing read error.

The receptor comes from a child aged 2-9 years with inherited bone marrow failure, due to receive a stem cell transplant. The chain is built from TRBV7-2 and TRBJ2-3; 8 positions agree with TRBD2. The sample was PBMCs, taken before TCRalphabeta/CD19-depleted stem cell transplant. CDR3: CASSFVAGSYTDTQYF. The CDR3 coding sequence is TGTGCCAGCAGCTTCGTAGCGGGATCCTACACAGATACGCAGTATTTT.